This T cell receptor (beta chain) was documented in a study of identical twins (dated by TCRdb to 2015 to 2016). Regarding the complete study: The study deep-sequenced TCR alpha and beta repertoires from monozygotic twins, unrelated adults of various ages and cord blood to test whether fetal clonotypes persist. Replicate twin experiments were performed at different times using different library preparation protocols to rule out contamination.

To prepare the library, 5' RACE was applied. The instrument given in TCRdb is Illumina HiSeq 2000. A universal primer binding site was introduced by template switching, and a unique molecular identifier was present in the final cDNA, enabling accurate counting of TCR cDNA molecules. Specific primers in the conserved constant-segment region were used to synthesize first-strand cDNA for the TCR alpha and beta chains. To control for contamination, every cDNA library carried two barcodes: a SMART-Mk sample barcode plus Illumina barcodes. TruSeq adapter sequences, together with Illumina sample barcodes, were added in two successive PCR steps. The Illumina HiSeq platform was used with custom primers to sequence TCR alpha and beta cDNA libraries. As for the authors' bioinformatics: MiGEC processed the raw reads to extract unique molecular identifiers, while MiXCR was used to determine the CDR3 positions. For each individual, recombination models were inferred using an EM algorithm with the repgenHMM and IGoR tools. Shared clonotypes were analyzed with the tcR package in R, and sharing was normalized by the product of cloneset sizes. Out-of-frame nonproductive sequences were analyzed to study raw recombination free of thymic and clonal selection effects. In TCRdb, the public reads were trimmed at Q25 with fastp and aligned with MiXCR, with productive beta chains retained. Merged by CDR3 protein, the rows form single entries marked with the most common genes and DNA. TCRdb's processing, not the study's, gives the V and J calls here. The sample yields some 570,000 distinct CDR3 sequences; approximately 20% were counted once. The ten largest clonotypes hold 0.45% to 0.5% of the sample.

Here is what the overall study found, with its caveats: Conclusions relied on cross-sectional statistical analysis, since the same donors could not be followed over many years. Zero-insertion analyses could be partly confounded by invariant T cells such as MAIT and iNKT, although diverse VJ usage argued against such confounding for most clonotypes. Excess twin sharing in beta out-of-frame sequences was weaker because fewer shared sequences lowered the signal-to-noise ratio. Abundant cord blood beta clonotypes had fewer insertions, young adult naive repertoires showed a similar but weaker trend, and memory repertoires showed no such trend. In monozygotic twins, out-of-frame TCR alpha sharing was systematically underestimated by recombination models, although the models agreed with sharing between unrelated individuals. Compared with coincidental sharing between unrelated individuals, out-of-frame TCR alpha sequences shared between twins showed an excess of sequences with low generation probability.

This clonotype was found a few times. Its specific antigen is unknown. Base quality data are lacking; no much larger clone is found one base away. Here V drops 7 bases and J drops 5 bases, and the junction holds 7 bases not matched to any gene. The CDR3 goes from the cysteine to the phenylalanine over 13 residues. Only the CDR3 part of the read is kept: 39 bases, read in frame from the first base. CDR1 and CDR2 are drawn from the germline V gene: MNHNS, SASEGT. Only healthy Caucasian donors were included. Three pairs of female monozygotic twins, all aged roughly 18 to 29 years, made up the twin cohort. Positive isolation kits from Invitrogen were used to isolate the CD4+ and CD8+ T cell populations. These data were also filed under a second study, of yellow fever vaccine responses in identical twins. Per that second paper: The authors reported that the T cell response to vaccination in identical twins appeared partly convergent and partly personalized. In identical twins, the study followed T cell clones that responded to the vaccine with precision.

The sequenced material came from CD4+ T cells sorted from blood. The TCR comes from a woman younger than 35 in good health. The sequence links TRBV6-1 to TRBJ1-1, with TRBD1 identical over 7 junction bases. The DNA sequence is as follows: TGTGCCAGCATCGACAGGGTGGGGACTGAAGCTTTCTTT. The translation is CASIDRVGTEAFF.